The clone carrying this T cell receptor (beta chain) was observed many times. Specified time point: before trial treatment. Advanced solid tumors lacking tumor-infiltrating lymphocytes characterized eligible patients. The length of the CDR3 is 14 residues. Trimming stripped 7 bases from V and 5 bases from J, with 18 bases between. Germline V gene data show CDR1 as MNHEY and CDR2 as SVGEGT. These data come from a study of low-dose radiotherapy and immunotherapy resistance in tumors. Study-wide background: One day prior to radiation and immunotherapy, intravenous cyclophosphamide at 200 mg/m2 was given, repeated every two weeks.

Both a constant-region primer and a V-primer adapter served to amplify TCRs across 15 to 25 PCR cycles. Each CDR3 protein is one row after TCRdb ran MiXCR on the reads. The data contain about 50,000 distinct CDR3 sequences, 12% of them singletons. The clonotype comes from a female donor with ovarian cancer. This material consisted of PBMCs, taken before treatment. V and J are TRBV6-2 or TRBV6-3 and TRBJ2-7; D gene unclear. Here the CDR3 reads CASNPVGGHHEQYF. CDR3 nucleotide sequence: TGTGCCAGCAACCCGGTAGGCGGTCACCACGAGCAGTACTTC.